Listed here are 26 T cell receptor beta chains from one sample, sequenced in a study of cytomegalovirus exposure and HLA in healthy donors. Primers included in the PCR were 60 Vbeta and 13 Jbeta primers. Clones were sequenced by immunoSEQ multiplex PCR, and TCRdb holds only the in-frame ones, with some missing. The specimen's table records under 90,000 clones. The sequencing input was PBMCs. These receptors were taken from a man aged 50 or older in good health and CMV-seropositive.

This chain links TRBV19 with TRBJ1-1, with 7 bases identical to TRBD1. The germline V gene has CDR1 LNHDA and CDR2 SQIVND (reference sequence). The CDR3 consists of 13 residues. Germline trimming cut 5 bases from V and 5 bases from J; bases unmatched to any gene: 5. As DNA, the CDR3 is TGTGCCAGTAGTCCCGAACAGGGGACTGAAGCTTTCTTT. It codes for CASSPEQGTEAFF. The whole variable domain, remainder taken from reference TRBV19 and TRBJ1-1, is DGGITQSPKYLFRKEGQNVTLSCEQNLNHDAMYWYRQDPGQGLRLIYYSQIVNDFQKGDIAEGYSVSREKKESFPLTVTSAQKNPTAFYLCASSPEQGTEAFFGQGTRLTVV.

The chain combines TRBV27 with TRBJ2-5; 9 bases match TRBD2. The CDR3 contains 13 residues. Trimming removed 6 bases from V and 4 bases from J; junction bases left unmatched: 3. Per germline, CDR1 MNHEY and CDR2 SMNVEV (reference sequence). CDR3 sequence: CASRGLAGETQYF. The CDR3 DNA reads as TGTGCCAGCAGGGGACTAGCAGGAGAGACCCAGTACTTC.

The CDR3 DNA reads as TGTGCCAGCATCACCGGGACTAGCAGACACAATGAGCAGTTCTTC. Residues: CASITGTSRHNEQFF. The rearrangement links TRBV28 to TRBJ2-1, with TRBD2 identical over 9 bases. Per germline, CDR1 MDHEN and CDR2 SYDVKM. After removal of 7 bases from V and 5 bases from J, the junction contained 9 bases not matched to a gene. The CDR3 totals 15 residues.

Here the CDR3 reads CATSGPGQAYGYTF. The CDR3 DNA reads as TGTGCCACCAGCGGTCCGGGACAGGCCTATGGCTACACCTTC. The V and J genes are TRBV15 and TRBJ1-2; 8 bases are shared with TRBD1. The CDR3 runs to 14 residues. The V gene end was trimmed by 5 bases and the J gene end by 4 bases; junction bases not matched to a gene: 6. Looked up from germline, CDR1 is LNHNV and CDR2 is YYDKDF (reference sequence).

As DNA, the CDR3 is TGTGCCAGCAGCCCAGGGCCGGACTATGGCTACACCTTC. This sequence encodes CASSPGPDYGYTF. The chain couples TRBV7-8 to TRBJ1-2; tentatively, D is TRBD1 (5 bases). Germline V CDR1 and CDR2: SGHVS, FQNEAQ. Trimming removed 5 bases from V and 3 bases from J, with 10 bases in between. The CDR3 loop spans 13 amino acids.

The chain has TRBV6-6 and TRBJ2-6; tentatively, D is TRBD1 (5 bases). The CDR3 contains 16 residues. Germline V CDR1 and CDR2: MNHNY, SVGAGI (reference sequence). Between the trimmed V and J ends, which lost 2 bases and 2 bases, there was a span of 10 bases. The CDR3 bases are TGTGCCAGCAGTTACCCAGACAGTCCTGGGGCCAACGTCCTGACTTTC. Translating it yields CASSYPDSPGANVLTF.

The chain combines TRBV29-1 with TRBJ1-5, with a possible D match to TRBD1 (6 bases). Deletions cut 1 base from V and 7 bases from J, with 11 bases between. The CDR3 sequence is 13 residues long. Germline CDR1 is SQVTM and CDR2 is ANQGSEA. The CDR3 nucleotides read TGCAGCGTTGAAGTGGGGGCTGGACAGCCCCAGCATTTT. It codes for CSVEVGAGQPQHF.

The chain combines TRBV18 with TRBJ1-2; possible D gene TRBD1, 6 bases. Germline values: CDR1 KGHSH, CDR2 LQKENI. The CDR3 consists of 13 residues. V was shortened by 3 bases and J by 2 bases, with 7 bases between the two germline ends. The CDR3 nucleotides read TGTGCCAGCTCACCCACAGGGAACTATGGCTACACCTTC. Its translation is CASSPTGNYGYTF.

The CDR3, as DNA: TGTGCCAGCAGTGAAGCAAGGGGGTCCGCCCTCTATGGCTACACCTTC. Its translation: CASSEARGSALYGYTF. The J gene is TRBJ1-2, the V gene TRBV2; maybe TRBD1 (6 bases). The CDR3 is made up of 16 amino acids. With 0 bases removed from V and 4 bases from J, the gap between germline ends came to 15 bases. The V gene's germline CDR1 is SNHLY and CDR2 FYNNEI.

The J gene is TRBJ1-4, the V gene TRBV7-8; D gene ambiguous. CDR3 size: 16 residues. The V end was cut by 1 base, the J end by 4 bases, with 13 bases between. Germline values: CDR1 SGHVS, CDR2 FQNEAQ. The CDR3 spells CASSLVTRGINEKLFF. The CDR3 bases are TGTGCCAGCAGCTTAGTAACGCGGGGAATTAATGAAAAACTGTTTTTT.

The rearrangement joins TRBV5-6 to TRBJ2-7; the D is unclear. The CDR3 extends over 15 amino acids. CDR1 is SGHDT and CDR2 is YYEEEE in the germline V gene. V shed 0 bases and J shed 3 bases, with 13 bases lying between them. The CDR3 spells CASSLARSSNYEQYF. CDR3 nucleotides: TGTGCCAGCAGCTTGGCTAGGTCTAGTAACTACGAGCAGTACTTC.

V usage is TRBV5-1 and J usage is TRBJ2-7, with 11 bases aligning to TRBD1. J lost 6 bases, V lost 4 bases, and 6 bases had no gene match. The CDR3 is 14 residues long. Germline V lookup: CDR1 SGHRS, CDR2 YFSETQ. CDR3 DNA: TGCGCCAGCAGCCTATCCGGGACAGGGGGCGAGCAGTACTTC. Protein sequence: CASSLSGTGGEQYF.

V and J are TRBV7-2 and TRBJ2-7, with TRBD1 identical over 8 bases. V lost 5 bases to trimming and J lost 2 bases; unmatched junction nucleotides: 11. Germline values: CDR1 SGHTA, CDR2 FQGNSA. CDR3 size: 16 residues. The CDR3, as DNA: TGTGCCAGCAGCCGTATCGGTGGACAGGGAGCCTACGAGCAGTACTTC. Protein sequence: CASSRIGGQGAYEQYF.

The V gene is TRBV10-2, the J gene TRBJ1-1; 7 bases are a match to TRBD1. Looked up from germline, CDR1 is WSHSY and CDR2 is SAAADI. The length of the CDR3 is 15 residues. J gave up 5 bases and V 0 bases, and 6 bases lay outside the gene matches. CDR3 sequence: CASSESEGAKTEAFF. CDR3 coding DNA: TGCGCCAGCAGTGAGTCTGAGGGGGCGAAAACTGAAGCTTTCTTT.

The chain recombines TRBV9 with TRBJ2-7; 11 positions agree with TRBD2. The CDR3 extends over 16 amino acids. J lost 2 bases, V lost 4 bases, and 8 bases had no gene match. The germline V gene has CDR1 SGDLS and CDR2 YYNGEE. The CDR3 DNA reads TGTGCCAGCAGCCCCTATTCACTAGCGGGAGCCTACGAGCAGTACTTC. This sequence encodes CASSPYSLAGAYEQYF.

The chain links TRBV5-1 to TRBJ1-2, with 7 bases aligning to TRBD1. The germline V gene has CDR1 SGHRS and CDR2 YFSETQ. Losses at the gene ends were 4 bases for V and 8 bases for J; bases not matched to a gene: 14. This CDR3 has 15 residues. CDR3 DNA: TGCGCCAGCAGCCCCGGACAGGAGGGAAGGAAAGGCTACACCTTC. Translated: CASSPGQEGRKGYTF.

The V gene is TRBV5-5, the J gene TRBJ1-1; D is possibly TRBD1 (5 bases). The CDR3 is made up of 15 amino acids. The V and J ends lost 3 bases and 3 bases respectively, with 15 bases between them. The germline V gene has CDR1 SGHKS and CDR2 YYEKEE (reference sequence). In DNA, the CDR3 is TGTGCCAGCAGCTCTGCTGGAGGGGTGGACACTGAAGCTTTCTTT. It is translated as CASSSAGGVDTEAFF.

The chain joins TRBV5-4 to TRBJ1-5; TRBD1 agrees at 7 bases. After removal of 4 bases from V and 4 bases from J, the junction contained 8 bases not matched to a gene. Looked up from germline, CDR1 is SGHNT and CDR2 is YYREEE (reference sequence). This CDR3 comprises 15 residues. The CDR3 DNA reads as TGTGCCAGCAGCCCCGGAGGGGGCGAGAATCAGCCCCAGCATTTT. This translates into CASSPGGGENQPQHF.

This chain links TRBV4-1 with TRBJ1-2; D is possibly TRBD1 (5 bases). The ends were cut back, 0 bases at V and 4 bases at J, with 9 bases in the middle. Per germline, CDR1 MGHRA and CDR2 YSYEKL. This CDR3 has 14 amino acids. The CDR3 region is CASSQEGRAYGYTF. CDR3 bases: TGCGCCAGCAGCCAAGAGGGCAGGGCCTATGGCTACACCTTC.

The chain uses TRBV30 and TRBJ2-2, with a weak D call TRBD1 (5 bases). CDR3 length equals 13 residues. Germline V gene data show CDR1 as GTSNPN and CDR2 as SVGIG (reference sequence). V lost 5 bases, J lost 4 bases, and 11 bases lay in between. The CDR3 reads CAWARQTTGELFF. CDR3 DNA sequence: TGTGCCTGGGCTAGACAGACCACCGGGGAGCTGTTTTTT.

This clone is identified as medium-sized from frequency. The rearrangement joins TRBV10-3 to TRBJ2-7; TRBD2 is a possible D gene (7 bases). The germline V gene has CDR1 ENHRY and CDR2 SYGVKD. The CDR3 spans 14 residues. V was clipped by 3 bases and J by 6 bases, with 15 bases between them. CDR3 nucleotides: TGTGCCATCAGTGATTTGGGGGGGCCTAGCGAGCAGTACGTC. Translated: CAISDLGGPSEQYV.

The chain is built from TRBV5-1 and TRBJ1-2; 8 bases are shared with TRBD1. The germline gives CDR1 SGHRS, CDR2 YFSETQ. With V trimmed by 5 bases and J by 8 bases, 8 bases remained unmatched. The CDR3 runs to 13 residues. The CDR3 protein is CASSFGQGDGYTF. In nucleotides, the CDR3 is TGCGCCAGCAGTTTCGGACAGGGCGACGGCTACACCTTC.

J is TRBJ2-1 and V is TRBV19; TRBD2 is a possible D gene (5 bases). Germline values: CDR1 LNHDA, CDR2 SQIVND (reference sequence). The CDR3 runs 15 residues. Trimming cost V 3 bases and J 0 bases, with 9 bases left between them. CDR3 protein: CASSMSGSSYNEQFF. Written as DNA, the CDR3 is TGTGCCAGTAGTATGTCGGGGAGCTCCTACAATGAGCAGTTCTTC.

The chain is built from TRBV7-9 and TRBJ2-1; possible D gene TRBD1, 6 bases. Germline lookup yields CDR1 SEHNR and CDR2 FQNEAQ (reference sequence). The CDR3 sequence is 14 residues long. Trimming took 7 bases from V and 2 from J, leaving 12 bases between them. CDR3 bases: TGTGCCAGCACCGACAGGCAAGCCTACAATGAGCAGTTCTTC. It codes for CASTDRQAYNEQFF. Filled out from reference TRBV7-9 and TRBJ2-1, the complete variable domain reads DTGVSQNPRHKITKRGQNVTFRCDPISEHNRLYWYRQTLGQGPEFLTYFQNEAQLEKSRLLSDRFSAERPKGSFSTLEIQRTEQGDSAMYLCASTDRQAYNEQFFGPGTRLTVL.

For the CDR3, the DNA is TGTGCCAGCAGCTTACCACTAGCGGGTCGCACAGATACGCAGTATTTT. Its translation is CASSLPLAGRTDTQYF. This chain links TRBV5-6 with TRBJ2-3, with 9 bases that match TRBD2. Germline assignment: CDR1 SGHDT and CDR2 YYEEEE. This CDR3 contains 16 residues. V gave up 2 bases and J gave up 1 base; unmatched junction bases: 5. Drawing the rest from reference TRBV5-6 and TRBJ2-3, the complete variable domain is DAGVTQSPTHLIKTRGQQVTLRCSPKSGHDTVSWYQQALGQGPQFIFQYYEEEERQRGNFPDRFSGHQFPNYSSELNVNALLLGDSALYLCASSLPLAGRTDTQYFGPGTRLTVL.

This chain connects TRBV7-9 to TRBJ1-6; no definite D call. Trimming shortened V by 4 bases and J by 5 bases, and 12 bases separated the two germline ends. Germline CDR1 is SEHNR and CDR2 is FQNEAQ (reference sequence). CDR3 size: 15 residues. The CDR3 protein is CASSSLSGDNSPLHF. The CDR3 DNA reads as TGTGCCAGCAGCTCCTTGAGCGGGGATAATTCACCCCTCCACTTT.